The 12 T cell receptor beta chains given below trace back to one sample, sequenced in a study of T cell clones after liver transplantation. The assay was immunoSEQ multiplex PCR, and TCRdb's table has in-frame clones only and misses some. The sample carries tens of thousands of clones, 80% recorded once. This sample comprised CD4+ T cells from blood, obtained 12 months after liver transplant. These receptors were collected from a human patient who received a liver transplant. The T cells may come from the graft donor.

The genes are TRBV18 and TRBJ2-7; D gene uncertain. Trimming left V 3 bases short and J 3 bases short, with 9 bases between. CDR1 KGHSH and CDR2 LQKENI come from the germline V gene. CDR3 length equals 13 residues. CDR3 DNA: TGTGCCAGCTCACCCTCTGGGAACTACGAGCAGTACTTC. Encoded protein: CASSPSGNYEQYF.

The chain uses TRBV5-6 and TRBJ2-1; unclear D gene. The length of the CDR3 is 11 residues. CDR1 and CDR2 from the germline V gene are SGHDT and YYEEEE. Trimming pared 4 bases from V and 3 bases from J, leaving 2 bases between. The CDR3 spells CASSHYNEQFF. CDR3 nucleotides: TGTGCCAGCAGCCACTACAATGAGCAGTTCTTC.

The chain recombines TRBV7-9 with TRBJ2-7; no clear D. This CDR3 comprises 14 residues. In germline, CDR1 is SEHNR, CDR2 FQNEAQ (reference sequence). V gave up 7 bases and J gave up 2 bases, with 15 bases separating them. The CDR3 region is CASTVERGTYEQYF. DNA of the CDR3: TGTGCCAGCACCGTAGAGAGAGGTACCTACGAGCAGTACTTC.

The chain combines TRBV5-4 with TRBJ2-5; 7 nucleotides align to TRBD1. Per germline, CDR1 SGHNT and CDR2 YYREEE (reference sequence). J lost 3 bases, V lost 3 bases, and 8 bases had no gene match. This CDR3 comprises 15 residues. The CDR3 nucleotides read TGTGCCAGCAGCTCTCAGTCACAGGGGAAAGAGACCCAGTACTTC. Translated, it gives CASSSQSQGKETQYF.

The chain combines TRBV9 with TRBJ1-1; D not certain. V gave up 0 bases and J gave up 4 bases, with 13 bases separating them. Looked up from germline, CDR1 is SGDLS and CDR2 is YYNGEE. CDR3 length: 15 residues. CDR3 nucleotides: TGTGCCAGCAGCGTAGAGGCAATTGGAGGCACTGAAGCTTTCTTT. It is translated as CASSVEAIGGTEAFF. Drawing the rest from reference TRBV9 and TRBJ1-1, the complete variable domain is DSGVTQTPKHLITATGQRVTLRCSPRSGDLSVYWYQQSLDQGLQFLIQYYNGEERAKGNILERFSAQQFPDLHSELNLSSLELGDSALYFCASSVEAIGGTEAFFGQGTRLTVV.

The rearrangement joins TRBV7-9 to TRBJ1-1, with D maybe TRBD1 (5 bases). This CDR3 has 16 residues. V lost 0 bases to trimming and J lost 1 base, with 12 bases between them. In germline, CDR1 is SEHNR, CDR2 FQNEAQ (reference sequence). CDR3 nucleotides: TGTGCCAGCAGCTTAGCGCTGGGGGGAACGAACACTGAAGCTTTCTTT. It is translated as CASSLALGGTNTEAFF. Full variable domain (rest looked up from reference TRBV7-9 and TRBJ1-1): DTGVSQNPRHKITKRGQNVTFRCDPISEHNRLYWYRQTLGQGPEFLTYFQNEAQLEKSRLLSDRFSAERPKGSFSTLEIQRTEQGDSAMYLCASSLALGGTNTEAFFGQGTRLTVV.

This chain uses TRBV7-9 with TRBJ2-1; TRBD2 aligns across 10 bases. Trimming cost V 8 bases and J 6 bases; bases outside gene matches: 7. Germline CDR1 and CDR2: SEHNR and FQNEAQ (reference sequence). The CDR3 sequence is 14 residues long. CDR3 coding DNA: TGTGCCAGCGGACCCGGGACTAGCGTCAATGAGCAGTTCTTC. This codes for CASGPGTSVNEQFF.

The V call is TRBV6-6, the J call TRBJ2-7, with TRBD1 identical over 8 bases. The CDR3 has 13 residues. Germline assignment: CDR1 MNHNY and CDR2 SVGAGI (reference sequence). V shed 6 bases, J shed 6 bases, and the junction held 7 bases outside the gene matches. The CDR3 spells CASRRDRTSEQYF. CDR3 sequence (DNA): TGTGCCAGCAGGAGGGACAGGACCTCCGAGCAGTACTTC.

The chain combines TRBV2 with TRBJ2-7; D possibly matches TRBD1 or TRBD2 (5 bases each). This CDR3 has 14 amino acids. CDR1 SNHLY and CDR2 FYNNEI come from the germline V gene. The ends were cut back, 6 bases at V and 0 bases at J, with 12 bases in the middle. The CDR3 spells CASRLGTDSYEQYF. CDR3 in DNA: TGTGCCAGCAGATTAGGGACGGACTCCTACGAGCAGTACTTC.

The genes are TRBV13 and TRBJ2-5; TRBD2 matches at 8 bases. The V gene end was trimmed by 3 bases and the J gene end by 3 bases; junction bases not matched to a gene: 6. CDR1 is PRHDT, CDR2 FYEKMQ, per germline (reference sequence). This CDR3 comprises 15 residues. For the CDR3, the DNA is TGTGCCAGCAGCTTGCCGGGACTAGAGGAAGAGACCCAGTACTTC. Amino acids: CASSLPGLEEETQYF.

The rearrangement joins TRBV7-9 to TRBJ2-7; 7 bases match TRBD2. V lost 5 bases and J lost 5; bases outside the gene matches: 12. This CDR3 spans 15 amino acids. Per germline, CDR1 SEHNR and CDR2 FQNEAQ (reference sequence). CDR3 coding DNA: TGTGCCAGCAGCCCCTCGGCGGGAGTTACCCACGAGCAGTACTTC. Translating it yields CASSPSAGVTHEQYF.

The rearrangement uses TRBV6-6 and TRBJ2-7, with TRBD1 matching 7 bases. Germline V gene data show CDR1 as MNHNY and CDR2 as SVGAGI (reference sequence). V lost 5 bases, J lost 2 bases, and 3 bases stayed unmatched. CDR3 size: 13 residues. CDR3 sequence: CASSQDRTYEQYF. CDR3 in DNA: TGTGCCAGCAGTCAGGACAGGACCTACGAGCAGTACTTC.